Given below is one T cell receptor (beta chain) in context. What it binds is not known. TCRdb re-called the 5' RACE reads through MiXCR, storing one row per CDR3 protein. The profile shows about 100,000 distinct CDR3 sequences, 5.9% of them singletons. V shed 6 bases and J 5 bases; nucleotides not matched to a gene: 10. Germline values: CDR1 DFQATT, CDR2 SNEGSKA (reference sequence). CDR3 length: 15 residues. The record originates from a study of identical twins. Whole-study results and caveats: Reduced insertions were recorded for abundant cord blood beta clonotypes, with no such pattern in memory repertoires. Among beta out-of-frame sequences, excess sharing between twins appeared weaker.

Healthy Caucasians alone served as donors. The gene calls are TRBV20-1 and TRBJ2-3; TRBD1 agrees at 11 bases. The TCR was taken from a woman aged 50 to 65 in good health. Sequencing was done on a sample of memory T cells sorted from blood. In DNA, the CDR3 is TGCAGTGCAGAGGACAGGGGGCGACTAGGAGATACGCAGTATTTT. Translation: CSAEDRGRLGDTQYF.